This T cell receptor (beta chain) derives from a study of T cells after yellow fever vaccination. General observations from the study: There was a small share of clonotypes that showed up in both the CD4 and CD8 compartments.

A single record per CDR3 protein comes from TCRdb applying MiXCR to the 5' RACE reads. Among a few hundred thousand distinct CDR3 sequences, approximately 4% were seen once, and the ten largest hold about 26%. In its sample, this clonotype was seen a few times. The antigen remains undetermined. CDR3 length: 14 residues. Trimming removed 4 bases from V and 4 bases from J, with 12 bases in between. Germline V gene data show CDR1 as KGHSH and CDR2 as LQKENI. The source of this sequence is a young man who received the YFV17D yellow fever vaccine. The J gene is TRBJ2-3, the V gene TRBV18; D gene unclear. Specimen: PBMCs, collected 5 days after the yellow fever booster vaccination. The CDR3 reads CASSRSNVPDTQYF. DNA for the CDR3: TGTGCCAGCTCACGGAGTAACGTCCCAGATACGCAGTATTTT. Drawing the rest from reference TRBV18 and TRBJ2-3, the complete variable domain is NAGVMQNPRHLVRRRGQEARLRCSPMKGHSHVYWYRQLPEEGLKFMVYLQKENIIDESGMPKERFSAEFPKEGPSILRIQQVVRGDSAAYFCASSRSNVPDTQYFGPGTRLTVL.